The next 12 T cell receptor beta chains were all read from a single sample in a study of blood T cell repertoires in COVID-19. Produced via immunoSEQ multiplex PCR; TCRdb's table is partial and in-frame only. The top ten clones hold 1.7% of a sample with around 280,000 clones, 90% of them seen once. Source material: PBMCs or T cells enriched from blood (not recorded which). The receptors were sampled from a woman under 30 with acute COVID-19.

V gene TRBV28 combines with J gene TRBJ2-7; 9 nucleotides align to TRBD2. The CDR3 consists of 15 residues. Germline-derived CDR1 and CDR2 are MDHEN and SYDVKM. V lost 7 bases, J lost 4 bases, and 11 bases stayed unmatched. The DNA for the CDR3 is TGTGCCAGCAAGGTTCGGCTAGCGGGACCATACGAGCAGTACTTC. Its protein product is CASKVRLAGPYEQYF.

The chain joins TRBV7-2 to TRBJ2-2, with TRBD1 matching over 7 bases. Germline V gene data show CDR1 as SGHTA and CDR2 as FQGNSA. Unmatched junction bases numbered 5, after V lost 6 bases and J lost 4 bases. The CDR3 extends over 14 amino acids. The CDR3: CASRSTGTTGELFF. The CDR3 DNA follows: TGTGCCAGCAGATCGACAGGGACCACCGGGGAGCTGTTTTTT.

The chain links TRBV19 to TRBJ2-7, with TRBD2 as a possible D gene (6 bases). The V gene's germline CDR1 is LNHDA and CDR2 SQIVND (reference sequence). V was cut by 8 bases and J by 6 bases, with 20 bases left in between. This CDR3 comprises 14 residues. Here the CDR3 reads CASRVNGGRGEQYF. In DNA form, the CDR3 reads TGTGCCAGTCGGGTAAATGGAGGGCGAGGCGAGCAGTACTTC.

This chain joins TRBV29-1 and TRBJ1-2; tentatively, D is TRBD1 (6 bases). Germline V gene lookup returns CDR1 SQVTM and CDR2 ANQGSEA. V dropped 2 bases and J dropped 3 bases, with 16 bases sitting between them. This CDR3 has 15 residues. DNA of the CDR3: TGCAGCGTTGAAACCCCGGCCAGGGGCTACTATGGCTACACCTTC. Amino acids: CSVETPARGYYGYTF.

This rearrangement joins TRBV7-2 to TRBJ1-6; D is uncertain. The V gene lost 3 bases and the J gene lost 9 bases, with 18 bases spanning the gap. Germline V gives CDR1 SGHTA, CDR2 FQGNSA. This CDR3 region has 16 residues. Written as DNA, the CDR3 is TGTGCCAGCAGCTTCACGACCGGATCAGGCCGTTCACCCCTCCACTTT. It encodes CASSFTTGSGRSPLHF.

This chain connects TRBV28 to TRBJ1-5; 7 positions agree with TRBD1. This CDR3 spans 13 amino acids. After removal of 6 bases from V and 2 bases from J, the junction contained 1 base not matched to a gene. Per germline, CDR1 MDHEN and CDR2 SYDVKM. The CDR3 is CASRTGGNQPQHF. The DNA for the CDR3 is TGTGCCAGCAGAACAGGGGGCAATCAGCCCCAGCATTTT.

This clone appeared once. This chain connects TRBV10-3 to TRBJ2-3; 14 nucleotides agree with TRBD2. Germline CDR1 is ENHRY and CDR2 is SYGVKD. With 8 bases clipped from V and 3 bases from J, the junction kept 4 bases outside the gene matches. The CDR3 has 15 residues. CDR3 in DNA: TGTGCCATCGGGTGGACTAGCGGGAGGACAGATACGCAGTATTTT. It yields the protein CAIGWTSGRTDTQYF.

The chain joins TRBV7-9 to TRBJ2-2; TRBD2 matches 7 bases. CDR3 length: 17 amino acids. V was pared by 5 bases and J by 0 bases, with 9 bases of the junction left unmatched. Germline V gene data show CDR1 as SEHNR and CDR2 as FQNEAQ (reference sequence). The CDR3: CASSRGSLATNTGELFF. As DNA, the CDR3 is TGTGCCAGCAGCCGAGGTTCACTAGCGACGAACACCGGGGAGCTGTTTTTT.

This rearrangement joins TRBV4-3 to TRBJ1-4; D ambiguous. Germline assignment: CDR1 LGHNA and CDR2 YSLEER. CDR3 length: 14 residues. The V gene lost 0 bases and the J gene lost 14 bases, with 16 bases spanning the gap. Here the CDR3 DNA reads TGCGCCAGCAGCCAAGATAACCGTCGGTCTAGGCTGTTTTTT. This codes for CASSQDNRRSRLFF.

This rearrangement joins TRBV29-1 to TRBJ1-1, with TRBD1 matching 9 bases. Losses at the gene ends were 4 bases for V and 5 bases for J; bases not matched to a gene: 5. The germline V gene encodes CDR1 SQVTM and CDR2 ANQGSEA. CDR3 size: 13 residues. CDR3 bases: TGCAGCGTTGCAAGGGACAGGGTTACTGAAGCTTTCTTT. Protein sequence: CSVARDRVTEAFF.

This rearrangement joins TRBV5-6 to TRBJ2-7; a weak D match, TRBD2 (5 bases). In germline, CDR1 is SGHDT, CDR2 YYEEEE. The CDR3 is 13 amino acids. V lost 5 bases, J lost 6 bases, and 15 bases lay in between. CDR3 loop: CASRASSGFEQYF. For the CDR3, the DNA is TGTGCCAGCAGGGCTTCTTCGGGGTTCGAGCAGTACTTC.

This chain connects TRBV7-9 to TRBJ2-3; 12 positions agree with TRBD2. The length of the CDR3 is 15 residues. Germline CDR1 SEHNR, CDR2 FQNEAQ (reference sequence). Trimming cost V 3 bases and J 5 bases; bases outside gene matches: 3. CDR3 region: CASSFGLAGQDTQYF. CDR3 DNA: TGTGCCAGCAGCTTCGGACTAGCGGGACAAGATACGCAGTATTTT.